This T cell receptor (beta chain) was recorded in a study of tumor-infiltrating lymphocytes in primary liver carcinoma. Study-wide background: Staging of the tumors gave T1-T3 N0M0, with widths of 4.2 to 10 cm.

The study extracted blood RNA from unsorted whole blood and also extracted germline DNA. Total RNA amounting to roughly 450 ng was the source from which TCR beta cDNA was made with a constant-region primer. The TCR beta library was amplified through three nested multiplex PCR rounds in a modified ARM-PCR procedure. The first two PCR rounds used TRBV1-TRBV30 primers with a Cbeta primer, 10 cycles each. Via MiXCR, TCRdb re-called the multiplex PCR reads, giving one row per CDR3 protein. The data hold around 210,000 distinct CDR3 sequences, with less than 65% observed a single time. This clonotype was seen ten or more times. The germline V gene encodes CDR1 ENHRY and CDR2 SYGVKD. The CDR3 loop spans 12 amino acids. Trimming pared 8 bases from V and 3 bases from J, leaving 10 bases between.

This clonotype was sampled from a woman in her sixties or seventies with primary liver carcinoma and hepatitis B virus infection. The rearrangement joins TRBV10-3 to TRBJ1-1; D call uncertain. The sequencing input was peripheral blood. CDR3 bases: TGTGCCATCGGGCGGGGTGACACTGAAGCTTTCTTT. It codes for CAIGRGDTEAFF.